The 6 T cell receptor beta chains reported below all come from one sample, sequenced in a study of neurological immune-mediated disorders. Each CDR3 protein is one row after TCRdb ran MiXCR on the 5' RACE reads. The sample includes roughly 40,000 distinct CDR3 sequences, around 2.5% of them seen just once. The sequenced sample consisted of PBMCs. All receptors derive from a man between 50 and 59 years old with multiple sclerosis.

This clonotype was recorded many times. The V and J genes are TRBV11-1 and TRBJ1-1, with D hard to call. The germline V gene encodes CDR1 SGHAT and CDR2 FQDESV (reference sequence). Trimming took 5 bases from V and 6 from J, leaving 16 bases between them. CDR3 length equals 14 residues. The CDR3 DNA reads as TGTGCCAGCAGCCAAGTACTTTCTGGGTCTGAAGCTTTCTTT. It codes for CASSQVLSGSEAFF.

This clonotype has ten or more counts. V is TRBV7-2 and J is TRBJ2-3; the match to TRBD2 covers 8 bases. V shed 4 bases, J shed 0 bases, and the junction held 9 bases outside the gene matches. There are 17 residues in the CDR3. The germline V gene has CDR1 SGHTA and CDR2 FQGNSA. The chain's CDR3 is CASSWVGVAGSTDTQYF. The CDR3 nucleotides read TGTGCCAGCAGCTGGGTCGGGGTAGCGGGAAGCACAGATACGCAGTATTTT.

As regards this clonotype: One end of the junction does not line up with germline, which may come from a read error. The gene calls are TRBV6-5 and TRBJ2-3; TRBD2 agrees at 7 bases. The CDR3 is 13 amino acids. CDR1 is MNHEY, CDR2 SVGAGI, per germline. The CDR3, as DNA: TGTGGCAGCAGCAGTAGGGAGGGAGATATGCAGTATTTT. Translating it yields CGSSSREGDMQYF.

The J gene is TRBJ2-2, the V gene TRBV7-2; 12 bases match TRBD2. Looked up from germline, CDR1 is SGHTA and CDR2 is FQGNSA. The V and J ends lost 4 bases and 4 bases, in that order; junction bases with no gene match: 4. CDR3 length: 16 residues. The CDR3 DNA reads TGTGCCAGCAGCTCTAGCGGGGGGGCATTCACCGGGGAGCTGTTTTTT. This encodes CASSSSGGAFTGELFF. Drawing the rest from reference TRBV7-2 and TRBJ2-2, the complete variable domain is GAGVSQSPSNKVTEKGKDVELRCDPISGHTALYWYRQSLGQGLEFLIYFQGNSAPDKSGLPSDRFSAERTGGSVSTLTIQRTQQEDSAVYLCASSSSGGAFTGELFFGEGSRLTVL.

This clonotype was observed many times. The V call is TRBV11-2, the J call TRBJ2-1; D is possibly TRBD2 (5 bases). Trimming stripped 0 bases from V and 4 bases from J, with 13 bases between. The CDR3 has 16 amino acids. Germline V gives CDR1 SGHAT, CDR2 FQNNGV. CDR3 nucleotide sequence: TGTGCCAGCAGCTTAGAGAGAGGCGGACTTTACAATGAGCAGTTCTTC. This encodes CASSLERGGLYNEQFF.

This clonotype was counted at least ten times. This sequence may be a read error, since a much larger clone differs from it by one base. The chain links TRBV7-2 to TRBJ1-2; D remains ambiguous. The CDR3 contains 15 residues. V shed 4 bases and J shed 2 bases, with 14 bases lying between them. Germline-derived CDR1 and CDR2 are SGHTA and FQGNSA. In DNA, the CDR3 is TGTGCCAGCAGCTGGCGAGGTGAAGGCAACTATGGCTACACCTTC. Translated, it gives CASSWRGEGNYGYTF.